The 27 T cell receptor beta chains reported below all come from one sample, sequenced in a study of control samples from healthy donors and cancer patients (dated by TCRdb to the early 2020s). The library was made by the immunoSEQ multiplex PCR assay. The immuneACCESS repertoire file appears here via TCRdb, limited to in-frame rearrangements. These files lack a portion of the clones; in checked studies, under half of the deficit traces to unresolved V genes, and the cause of the others is not known. The sample records 75,000 to 100,000 clones, roughly four fifths of which are singletons. Clones ranked in the top ten supply more than 1.5% of the sample. The sequencing sample was made of blood. These receptors were taken from a man aged 55-75 years in good health.

This clone was recorded only once. The rearrangement uses TRBV9 and TRBJ1-1, with 7 bases aligning to TRBD1. From germline, CDR1 is SGDLS and CDR2 YYNGEE. V lost 7 bases and J lost 3; bases outside the gene matches: 12. The CDR3 covers 15 residues. CDR3 region: CASAWGGGADTEAFF. DNA of the CDR3: TGTGCCAGCGCGTGGGGAGGGGGCGCTGACACTGAAGCTTTCTTT.

The rearrangement links TRBV19 to TRBJ2-7; the D is unclear. The CDR3 runs 13 residues. Germline values: CDR1 LNHDA, CDR2 SQIVND (reference sequence). V gave up 3 bases and J gave up 6 bases, with 12 bases separating them. The CDR3 loop is CASSIRASGEQYF. Here the CDR3 DNA reads TGTGCCAGTAGTATTCGGGCTTCGGGCGAGCAGTACTTC.

V gene TRBV6-5 combines with J gene TRBJ1-1; maybe TRBD1 (5 bases). The germline CDR1 and CDR2 sequences are MNHEY and SVGAGI. V lost 4 bases and J lost 1, with 10 bases in between. The CDR3 extends over 14 amino acids. CDR3 bases: TGTGCCAGCAGTTTAACAGGACCGAACACTGAAGCTTTCTTT. This encodes CASSLTGPNTEAFF.

The chain uses TRBV18 and TRBJ1-1; D is possibly TRBD1 (6 bases). Germline values: CDR1 KGHSH, CDR2 LQKENI. The ends were cut back, 6 bases at V and 0 bases at J, with 14 bases in the middle. This CDR3 spans 15 amino acids. The CDR3: CASSPQTGMNTEAFF. CDR3 bases: TGTGCCAGCTCCCCGCAGACAGGCATGAACACTGAAGCTTTCTTT. Full variable domain (remainder filled in from reference TRBV18 and TRBJ1-1): NAGVMQNPRHLVRRRGQEARLRCSPMKGHSHVYWYRQLPEEGLKFMVYLQKENIIDESGMPKERFSAEFPKEGPSILRIQQVVRGDSAAYFCASSPQTGMNTEAFFGQGTRLTVV.

This clone was seen a handful of times. This rearrangement joins TRBV5-1 to TRBJ2-7; TRBD1 is a possible D gene (5 bases). This CDR3 spans 15 amino acids. V dropped 0 bases and J dropped 5 bases, with 15 bases sitting between them. The V gene's germline CDR1 is SGHRS and CDR2 YFSETQ. The CDR3 region is CASSLGPGRVNEQYF. The CDR3 DNA reads TGCGCCAGCAGCTTGGGCCCGGGCAGGGTGAACGAGCAGTACTTC.

The V and J genes are TRBV2 and TRBJ2-7, with 10 bases identical to TRBD1. Trimming removed 4 bases from V and 7 bases from J; junction bases left unmatched: 7. Germline CDR1 and CDR2: SNHLY and FYNNEI. The CDR3 spans 14 residues. CDR3 loop: CASSGDRGRYEQYF. CDR3 nucleotide sequence: TGTGCCAGCAGTGGGGACAGGGGAAGGTATGAGCAGTACTTC.

This clone was picked up a small number of times. The V gene is TRBV7-2, the J gene TRBJ2-1; TRBD2 agrees at 9 bases. V lost 1 base to trimming and J lost 7 bases; unmatched junction nucleotides: 11. CDR1 and CDR2 (germline): SGHTA, FQGNSA. This CDR3 is built from 17 residues. CDR3 sequence reads: CASSLVRSGSGGNEQFF. The CDR3 region has the DNA TGTGCCAGCAGCTTAGTTCGTAGCGGGAGTGGCGGTAATGAGCAGTTCTTC. Based on the CDR3 plus reference TRBV7-2 and TRBJ2-1, the full variable domain is GAGVSQSPSNKVTEKGKDVELRCDPISGHTALYWYRQSLGQGLEFLIYFQGNSAPDKSGLPSDRFSAERTGGSVSTLTIQRTQQEDSAVYLCASSLVRSGSGGNEQFFGPGTRLTVL.

The chain carries TRBV6-4 and TRBJ2-2; D ambiguous. Trimming pared 2 bases from V and 3 bases from J, leaving 7 bases between. The CDR3 is 14 amino acids. Germline CDR1 reads MRHNA; CDR2 reads SNTAGT. In DNA form, the CDR3 reads TGTGCCAGCAGTGACCAAAGGGACACCGGGGAGCTGTTTTTT. Translated, it gives CASSDQRDTGELFF.

CDR3 coding DNA: TGTGCCAGTAGGGCCGCCGGGACAGGGGGCCTCTCTGGGGCCAACGTCCTGACTTTC. Protein sequence: CASRAAGTGGLSGANVLTF. The genes are TRBV19 and TRBJ2-6; 12 bases fit TRBD1. The CDR3 runs to 19 residues. Losses at the gene ends were 6 bases for V and 0 bases for J; bases not matched to a gene: 9. Germline values: CDR1 LNHDA, CDR2 SQIVND (reference sequence). The complete variable domain, with remaining parts taken from reference TRBV19 and TRBJ2-6, reads DGGITQSPKYLFRKEGQNVTLSCEQNLNHDAMYWYRQDPGQGLRLIYYSQIVNDFQKGDIAEGYSVSREKKESFPLTVTSAQKNPTAFYLCASRAAGTGGLSGANVLTFGAGSRLTVL.

In its sample, this clone was seen a few times. The chain carries TRBV18 and TRBJ1-1, with D perhaps TRBD1 (5 bases). V gave up 3 bases and J gave up 7 bases, with 15 bases separating them. The CDR3 consists of 14 residues. The germline V gene has CDR1 KGHSH and CDR2 LQKENI. In DNA, the CDR3 is TGTGCCAGCTCACCCGCCCGGGGGGATAGTGAAGCTTTCTTT. Encoded protein: CASSPARGDSEAFF. Combining the CDR3 with reference TRBV18 and TRBJ1-1 gives the whole variable domain NAGVMQNPRHLVRRRGQEARLRCSPMKGHSHVYWYRQLPEEGLKFMVYLQKENIIDESGMPKERFSAEFPKEGPSILRIQQVVRGDSAAYFCASSPARGDSEAFFGQGTRLTVV.

The chain carries TRBV5-6 and TRBJ1-4, with D hard to call. The germline V gene encodes CDR1 SGHDT and CDR2 YYEEEE. Deletions cut 4 bases from V and 6 bases from J, with 13 bases between. The CDR3 contains 14 residues. The chain's CDR3 is CASSPGWTDEKLFF. As DNA, the CDR3 is TGTGCCAGCAGCCCGGGCTGGACGGATGAAAAACTGTTTTTT.

This chain uses TRBV7-8 with TRBJ1-5; TRBD1 is a possible D gene (6 bases). The CDR3 has 15 residues. The germline V and J ends were trimmed by 2 bases and 3 bases, with 11 bases remaining between them. CDR1 and CDR2 (germline): SGHVS, FQNEAQ. The CDR3 sequence: CASSLSTGFNQPQHF. The CDR3 nucleotides read TGTGCCAGCAGCTTATCGACAGGATTCAATCAGCCCCAGCATTTT. The complete variable domain, with remaining parts taken from reference TRBV7-8 and TRBJ1-5, reads GAGVSQSPRYKVAKRGQDVALRCDPISGHVSLFWYQQALGQGPEFLTYFQNEAQLDKSGLPSDRFFAERPEGSVSTLKIQRTQQEDSAVYLCASSLSTGFNQPQHFGDGTRLSIL.

V gene TRBV7-8 combines with J gene TRBJ1-5; 8 bases line up with TRBD1. The V gene's germline CDR1 is SGHVS and CDR2 FQNEAQ. This CDR3 is 18 amino acids long. The V and J ends lost 7 bases and 2 bases, in that order; junction bases with no gene match: 16. The CDR3 DNA is TGTGCCAGCACCTCCAGAGGACAGGGTCCTTTAGGCAATCAGCCCCAGCATTTT. It encodes CASTSRGQGPLGNQPQHF.

The chain couples TRBV19 to TRBJ1-1, with D unresolved. The CDR3 contains 11 residues. Trimming shortened V by 8 bases and J by 3 bases, and 7 bases separated the two germline ends. Germline-derived CDR1 and CDR2 are LNHDA and SQIVND (reference sequence). The CDR3 sequence: CASVVDTEAFF. CDR3 DNA sequence: TGTGCCAGTGTCGTTGACACTGAAGCTTTCTTT.

V and J are TRBV6-5 and TRBJ2-7; D may be TRBD1 (5 bases). CDR3 length: 12 residues. The germline V and J ends were trimmed by 5 bases and 7 bases, with 12 bases remaining between them. Germline V gives CDR1 MNHEY, CDR2 SVGAGI. This chain's CDR3 is CASSKDNWEQYF. CDR3 nucleotide sequence: TGTGCCAGCAGTAAGGACAATTGGGAGCAGTACTTC.

The chain uses TRBV11-3 and TRBJ2-1; TRBD2 matches 12 bases. This CDR3 has 17 residues. Trimming cost V 3 bases and J 10 bases; bases outside gene matches: 13. CDR1 SGHNT and CDR2 YENEEA come from the germline V gene. CDR3 protein: CASSFSGTSGLPGEQFF. In DNA, the CDR3 is TGTGCCAGCAGCTTTTCTGGGACTAGCGGGCTTCCAGGAGAGCAGTTCTTC.

The chain uses TRBV7-9 and TRBJ1-6; maybe TRBD1 (5 bases). This CDR3 contains 17 residues. Trimming pared 2 bases from V and 6 bases from J, leaving 17 bases between. Germline V gene sequence: CDR1 SEHNR, CDR2 FQNEAQ (reference sequence). The CDR3, as DNA: TGTGCCAGCAGCTTACCCCGGTTTGGGACGGCTAATTCACCCCTCCACTTT. This encodes CASSLPRFGTANSPLHF.

J is TRBJ2-1 and V is TRBV4-1; the D is unclear. The CDR3 has 14 residues. Per the germline V gene, CDR1 is MGHRA and CDR2 is YSYEKL. The germline V and J ends were trimmed by 3 bases and 6 bases, with 12 bases remaining between them. CDR3 nucleotide sequence: TGCGCCAGCAGCCAGACCCAGATCTCCAATGAGCAGTTCTTC. Amino acid sequence: CASSQTQISNEQFF.

This chain links TRBV6-5 with TRBJ1-1; D ambiguous. Germline CDR1 reads MNHEY; CDR2 reads SVGAGI. Trimming cost V 5 bases and J 1 base, with 11 bases left between them. The CDR3 is 14 residues long. Here the CDR3 reads CASSLRGRNTEAFF. CDR3 DNA: TGTGCCAGCAGTCTTCGAGGTCGGAACACTGAAGCTTTCTTT.

This chain links TRBV11-2 with TRBJ2-1, with 15 bases identical to TRBD2. This CDR3 has 17 residues. Germline V gene lookup returns CDR1 SGHAT and CDR2 FQNNGV. V lost 4 bases and J lost 12; bases outside the gene matches: 13. The chain's CDR3 is CASSSIRTSGGAVVQFF. DNA of the CDR3: TGTGCCAGCAGCTCCATAAGGACTAGCGGGGGGGCCGTCGTGCAGTTCTTC.

This clone is a singleton in its sample. The chain recombines TRBV15 with TRBJ1-3, with TRBD1 as a possible D gene (5 bases). The length of the CDR3 is 16 residues. The germline V and J ends were trimmed by 5 bases and 0 bases, with 14 bases remaining between them. The germline CDR1 and CDR2 sequences are LNHNV and YYDKDF (reference sequence). CDR3 DNA sequence: TGTGCCACCAGCGAGGTGGGGGGGGTCTCTGGAAACACCATATATTTT. Translation gives CATSEVGGVSGNTIYF.

J is TRBJ2-4 and V is TRBV21-1. TRBV21-1 is flagged as a pseudogene. The CDR3 sequence is 16 residues long. The CDR3 loop is CASTLGGRREWDIQYF. DNA for the CDR3: TGTGCCAGCACCCTGGGGGGCAGGCGGGAATGGGACATTCAGTACTTC.

The chain combines TRBV25-1 with TRBJ2-1; 9 positions match TRBD2. CDR3 size: 13 residues. V lost 8 bases to trimming and J lost 4 bases; unmatched junction nucleotides: 3. Germline V CDR1 and CDR2: MGHDK, SYGVNS. For the CDR3, the DNA is TGTGCCAGCCGCGGGGGGGCATACAATGAGCAGTTCTTC. Amino acids: CASRGGAYNEQFF.

V and J are TRBV4-1 and TRBJ2-3; maybe TRBD1 (6 bases). Deletions cut 3 bases from V and 2 bases from J, with 21 bases between. Germline loops: CDR1 MGHRA, CDR2 YSYEKL. CDR3 size: 18 residues. The CDR3 is CASSHVRAGVILTDTQYF. CDR3 in DNA: TGCGCCAGCAGCCACGTTCGAGCAGGGGTTATACTCACAGATACGCAGTATTTT.

This clone was recorded only once. The V gene is TRBV9, the J gene TRBJ2-3; D unresolved. Between the trimmed V and J ends, which lost 4 bases and 1 base, there was a span of 4 bases. The germline CDR1 and CDR2 sequences are SGDLS and YYNGEE. This CDR3 has 12 residues. The CDR3 DNA is TGTGCCAGCAGCTCGGGCACAGATACGCAGTATTTT. Protein sequence: CASSSGTDTQYF. The full variable domain, in which reference TRBV9 and TRBJ2-3 provide the parts outside the CDR3, is DSGVTQTPKHLITATGQRVTLRCSPRSGDLSVYWYQQSLDQGLQFLIQYYNGEERAKGNILERFSAQQFPDLHSELNLSSLELGDSALYFCASSSGTDTQYFGPGTRLTVL.

The chain has TRBV4-2 and TRBJ2-7; D may match TRBD1 or TRBD2 (5 bases each). V was clipped by 1 base and J by 2 bases, with 18 bases between them. This CDR3 has 17 residues. Germline CDR1 is LGHNA and CDR2 is YNFKEQ. CDR3 sequence (DNA): TGTGCCAGCAGCCAAGTCCCATTAATGGGGGAGACCTACGAGCAGTACTTC. This encodes CASSQVPLMGETYEQYF.

A few counts support this clone. The rearrangement joins TRBV7-6 to TRBJ1-1, with a tentative D call TRBD1 (6 bases). Germline CDR1 reads SGHVS; CDR2 reads FNYEAQ. The CDR3 extends over 16 amino acids. V was shortened by 1 base and J by 1 base, with 13 bases between the two germline ends. CDR3: CASSLEQGLANTEAFF. The CDR3 bases are TGTGCCAGCAGCTTAGAGCAGGGGCTTGCGAACACTGAAGCTTTCTTT.